The next 19 T cell receptor beta chains were all read from a single sample in a study of cytomegalovirus exposure and HLA in healthy donors. Use of 60 Vbeta and 13 Jbeta primers characterized the PCR. Using immunoSEQ multiplex PCR, the repertoire was profiled, and TCRdb retains in-frame clones only, with some absent. The sample holds about 200,000 clones, just under 70% seen once. The specimen was PBMCs. The receptors were gathered from a middle-aged man in good health and CMV-seropositive.

This clone was detected a few times. The V and J genes are TRBV9 and TRBJ1-1, with 7 bases aligning to TRBD1. Germline-derived CDR1 and CDR2 are SGDLS and YYNGEE. Germline trimming cut 3 bases from V and 1 base from J; bases unmatched to any gene: 9. The CDR3 contains 16 residues. The CDR3 spells CASSAAKTGANTEAFF. The CDR3 DNA is TGTGCCAGCAGCGCGGCAAAAACAGGGGCGAACACTGAAGCTTTCTTT.

This chain links TRBV13 with TRBJ2-7; TRBD1 agrees at 8 bases. Germline V gene data show CDR1 as PRHDT and CDR2 as FYEKMQ (reference sequence). Losses at the gene ends were 3 bases for V and 7 bases for J; bases not matched to a gene: 8. The CDR3 spans 14 residues. The DNA of the CDR3 is TGTGCCAGCAGCTTCGGGACAGGTCGAGCGGAGCAGTACTTC. It codes for CASSFGTGRAEQYF.

A few counts support this clone. The rearrangement uses TRBV5-4 and TRBJ1-1; D is possibly TRBD1 (6 bases). V was trimmed by 3 bases and J by 4 bases, leaving 16 bases between them. The germline V gene encodes CDR1 SGHNT and CDR2 YYREEE (reference sequence). The CDR3 extends over 15 amino acids. Here the CDR3 reads CASSSEQGRGTEAFF. Written as DNA, the CDR3 is TGTGCCAGCAGCTCCGAACAGGGAAGGGGCACTGAAGCTTTCTTT.

The chain links TRBV11-2 to TRBJ2-5, with TRBD2 identical over 7 bases. The CDR3 contains 15 residues. Germline V gives CDR1 SGHAT, CDR2 FQNNGV. The ends lost 8 bases at V and 4 bases at J; junction bases unmatched: 13. In DNA, the CDR3 is TGTGCCAGCGGCGCCCCCAGCGGGGAGGGAGAGACCCAGTACTTC. Protein product: CASGAPSGEGETQYF.

The CDR3 region has the DNA TGTGCCAGCAGTCTCAGGGGGGTGACCCAGTACTTC. Protein sequence: CASSLRGVTQYF. The chain combines TRBV6-4 with TRBJ2-5; tentative D call: TRBD1 (7 bases). Looked up from germline, CDR1 is MRHNA and CDR2 is SNTAGT. V lost 5 bases and J 7 bases, leaving 11 bases between the germline ends. CDR3 length: 12 residues.

The gene calls are TRBV5-1 and TRBJ2-6, with D possibly TRBD1 on 6 matching bases. Trimming left V 1 base short and J 0 bases short, with 11 bases between. Germline V gene lookup returns CDR1 SGHRS and CDR2 YFSETQ. This CDR3 contains 17 residues. Here the CDR3 reads CASSLTGSSSGANVLTF. For the CDR3, the DNA is TGCGCCAGCAGCTTGACAGGGAGCAGCTCTGGGGCCAACGTCCTGACTTTC.

This clone was observed a single time. V and J are TRBV15 and TRBJ2-5, with D maybe TRBD2 (5 bases). This CDR3 has 15 residues. The V gene lost 0 bases and the J gene lost 4 bases, with 12 bases spanning the gap. Germline V gene data show CDR1 as LNHNV and CDR2 as YYDKDF (reference sequence). This CDR3 is CATSREVAGGETQYF. The DNA for the CDR3 is TGTGCCACCAGCAGAGAAGTCGCGGGCGGAGAGACCCAGTACTTC.

This chain uses TRBV5-1 with TRBJ2-7, with TRBD1 matching 9 bases. Germline loops: CDR1 SGHRS, CDR2 YFSETQ. The length of the CDR3 is 15 residues. V shed 2 bases, J shed 4 bases, and the junction held 7 bases outside the gene matches. Here the CDR3 DNA reads TGCGCCAGCAGCTTTACCGGGACAGGGTGGTACGAGCAGTACTTC. It yields the protein CASSFTGTGWYEQYF.

The sample holds a few counts of this clone. CDR3 sequence (DNA): TGTGCCAGCAGCCCTCAGACAGGCCTGAACACTGAAGCTTTCTTT. Translated: CASSPQTGLNTEAFF. The chain recombines TRBV7-2 with TRBJ1-1, with D perhaps matching TRBD1 (6 bases). CDR3 length equals 15 residues. The germline gives CDR1 SGHTA, CDR2 FQGNSA. Trimming took off 5 bases at V and 0 bases at J, with 13 bases between the two ends.

V is TRBV2 and J is TRBJ2-1, with D maybe TRBD1 (6 bases). This CDR3 has 15 residues. Looked up from germline, CDR1 is SNHLY and CDR2 is FYNNEI. The ends were cut back, 4 bases at V and 9 bases at J, with 19 bases in the middle. CDR3 sequence (DNA): TGTGCCAGCAGTGCCGGGAATGCAGGGGTAACTGAGCAGTTCTTC. It yields the protein CASSAGNAGVTEQFF.

This clone was observed a handful of times. The chain combines TRBV7-8 with TRBJ1-5; no firm D call. The germline gives CDR1 SGHVS, CDR2 FQNEAQ. The CDR3 length is 13 residues. V dropped 1 base and J dropped 6 bases, with 7 bases sitting between them. The CDR3 region is CASSLGVGQPQHF. In DNA, the CDR3 is TGTGCCAGCAGCTTAGGTGTCGGTCAGCCCCAGCATTTT.

The V gene is TRBV9, the J gene TRBJ2-5, with a tentative D call TRBD2 (6 bases). This CDR3 contains 12 residues. Deletions cut 5 bases from V and 5 bases from J, with 10 bases between. The V gene's germline CDR1 is SGDLS and CDR2 YYNGEE. DNA for the CDR3: TGTGCCAGCAGGGGAGGAGGGGAGACCCAGTACTTC. Translated, it gives CASRGGGETQYF. Based on the CDR3 plus reference TRBV9 and TRBJ2-5, the full variable domain is DSGVTQTPKHLITATGQRVTLRCSPRSGDLSVYWYQQSLDQGLQFLIQYYNGEERAKGNILERFSAQQFPDLHSELNLSSLELGDSALYFCASRGGGETQYFGPGTRLLVL.

The gene calls are TRBV6-5 and TRBJ1-1; possible D gene TRBD1, 5 bases. Deletions cut 5 bases from V and 7 bases from J, with 20 bases between. The CDR3 covers 15 residues. Germline V gives CDR1 MNHEY, CDR2 SVGAGI. This chain's CDR3 is CASSTRGRDGGEAFF. Here the CDR3 DNA reads TGTGCCAGCAGTACCCGGGGGAGGGATGGAGGTGAAGCTTTCTTT.

This chain connects TRBV5-8 to TRBJ1-3; D gene uncertain. CDR1 is SGHTS and CDR2 is YDEGEE in the germline V gene. The CDR3 loop spans 18 amino acids. Trimming pared 4 bases from V and 3 bases from J, leaving 23 bases between. The CDR3 region is CASSRPPTAGQDGNTIYF. The CDR3 DNA follows: TGTGCCAGCAGCCGCCCCCCGACCGCGGGTCAGGATGGAAACACCATATATTTT.

The rearrangement joins TRBV6-1 to TRBJ2-3; 14 bases align to TRBD2. Per the germline V gene, CDR1 is MNHNS and CDR2 is SASEGT. There are 19 residues in the CDR3. The V and J ends lost 0 bases and 4 bases, in that order; junction bases with no gene match: 9. DNA of the CDR3: TGTGCCAGCAGTGAAGCCGGACTAGCGGGGGGCCCAGGTCCAGATACGCAGTATTTT. Protein product: CASSEAGLAGGPGPDTQYF.

The chain combines TRBV6-1 with TRBJ1-3, with D unresolved. V dropped 3 bases and J dropped 4 bases, with 7 bases sitting between them. Germline loops: CDR1 MNHNS, CDR2 SASEGT. CDR3 length: 13 amino acids. CDR3 DNA: TGTGCCAGCAGTGAGTTACTCGGAAACACCATATATTTT. This encodes CASSELLGNTIYF.

V usage is TRBV6-5 and J usage is TRBJ2-1; no definite D call. Germline assignment: CDR1 MNHEY and CDR2 SVGAGI. The CDR3 has 12 amino acids. V was trimmed by 5 bases and J by 7 bases, leaving 9 bases between them. As DNA, the CDR3 is TGTGCCAGCAGTCCGGGTGGGAATGAGCAGTTCTTC. Translation gives CASSPGGNEQFF.

The rearrangement links TRBV6-4 to TRBJ2-3; TRBD2 matches at 9 bases. This CDR3 region has 16 residues. The germline V gene has CDR1 MRHNA and CDR2 SNTAGT. The ends lost 6 bases at V and 5 bases at J; junction bases unmatched: 12. In DNA, the CDR3 is TGTGCCAGCAGCCGGCGGGGGGGCCGCTCGCTAGATACGCAGTATTTT. Encoded protein: CASSRRGGRSLDTQYF.

The rearrangement links TRBV4-2 to TRBJ1-6; the match to TRBD1 covers 9 bases. The CDR3 length is 17 residues. Germline CDR1 and CDR2: LGHNA and YNFKEQ. V gave up 0 bases and J gave up 10 bases; unmatched junction bases: 10. The CDR3 protein is CASSQDPGQGIRSPLHF. CDR3 nucleotides: TGTGCCAGCAGCCAAGATCCTGGACAGGGGATAAGGTCACCCCTCCACTTT.